One and the same sample provided the 10 T cell receptor beta chains below, sequenced in a study of blood T cell repertoires in COVID-19. Assay used: immunoSEQ multiplex PCR; TCRdb lists only in-frame clones, some missing. The sample lists 200,000 to 300,000 clones; about four fifths were seen once. Sequenced material: peripheral blood. The receptors were gathered from a woman aged 18-29 years with acute or convalescent COVID-19.

This clone was counted only a few times. The rearrangement uses TRBV10-3 and TRBJ2-7; D might be TRBD1 (6 bases). V lost 0 bases to trimming and J lost 0 bases, with 27 bases between them. The CDR3 extends over 21 amino acids. The germline CDR1 and CDR2 sequences are ENHRY and SYGVKD. In DNA, the CDR3 is TGTGCCATCAGTGAGTCAGAAGCCCACCGATCCCGGGACATGAGCTCCTACGAGCAGTACTTC. Translated, it gives CAISESEAHRSRDMSSYEQYF.

The chain joins TRBV30 to TRBJ2-7, with D possibly TRBD1 on 6 matching bases. The germline V gene encodes CDR1 GTSNPN and CDR2 SVGIG (reference sequence). This CDR3 is 13 amino acids long. The ends were cut back, 3 bases at V and 3 bases at J, with 12 bases in the middle. CDR3 residues: CAWRADRIYEQYF. The CDR3 DNA reads TGTGCCTGGAGAGCCGACAGGATCTACGAGCAGTACTTC.

The CDR3 is CASSAPGTSGSSNYEQFF. The CDR3 coding sequence is TGTGCCAGCAGCGCCCCCGGGACTAGCGGGAGTAGTAACTATGAGCAGTTCTTC. The chain carries TRBV7-9 and TRBJ2-1; 14 bases align to TRBD2. V lost 5 bases and J lost 8; bases outside the gene matches: 14. CDR1 and CDR2 from the germline V gene are SEHNR and FQNEAQ (reference sequence). The CDR3 is 18 amino acids.

This clone was seen just once. The chain uses TRBV6-5 and TRBJ1-2; 7 bases map to TRBD1. There are 14 residues in the CDR3. The germline V gene encodes CDR1 MNHEY and CDR2 SVGAGI. V trimming: 7 bases; J trimming: 1 base; junction bases outside the gene matches: 6. The chain's CDR3 is CASTEQGINYGYTF. CDR3 DNA: TGTGCCAGCACCGAACAGGGGATTAACTATGGCTACACCTTC.

This CDR3 is CASSYSGGEGWEQYF. CDR3 coding DNA: TGTGCCAGCAGTTACTCGGGGGGAGAGGGCTGGGAGCAGTACTTC. The chain recombines TRBV6-5 with TRBJ2-7, with D perhaps TRBD2 (6 bases). Germline loops: CDR1 MNHEY, CDR2 SVGAGI. This CDR3 has 15 residues. Trimming shortened V by 0 bases and J by 7 bases, and 16 bases separated the two germline ends.

This chain links TRBV5-4 with TRBJ2-2; 8 bases agree with TRBD1. Trimming removed 2 bases from V and 2 bases from J; junction bases left unmatched: 11. CDR3 length: 18 residues. Germline V CDR1 and CDR2: SGHNT, YYREEE (reference sequence). This chain's CDR3 is CASSFFFGTGHNTGELFF. For the CDR3, the DNA is TGTGCCAGCAGCTTCTTCTTCGGGACAGGTCATAACACCGGGGAGCTGTTTTTT.

CDR3 in amino acids: CASSFRTTGLNTEAFF. In DNA form, the CDR3 reads TGTGCCAGCAGCTTTAGGACAACAGGGTTGAACACTGAAGCTTTCTTT. The chain has TRBV7-2 and TRBJ1-1; tentatively, D is TRBD1 (6 bases). Trimming took 3 bases from V and 0 from J, leaving 14 bases between them. This CDR3 spans 16 amino acids. Germline-derived CDR1 and CDR2 are SGHTA and FQGNSA. Combining the CDR3 with reference TRBV7-2 and TRBJ1-1 gives the whole variable domain GAGVSQSPSNKVTEKGKDVELRCDPISGHTALYWYRQSLGQGLEFLIYFQGNSAPDKSGLPSDRFSAERTGGSVSTLTIQRTQQEDSAVYLCASSFRTTGLNTEAFFGQGTRLTVV.

The count of this clone is one. The chain couples TRBV27 to TRBJ2-5; D is perhaps TRBD2 (5 bases). Looked up from germline, CDR1 is MNHEY and CDR2 is SMNVEV (reference sequence). The CDR3 sequence is 14 residues long. V lost 4 bases and J lost 4, with 13 bases in between. This CDR3 is CASSSVPDLETQYF. The CDR3 DNA reads as TGTGCCAGCAGTTCAGTACCGGACTTAGAGACCCAGTACTTC.

This sequence joins TRBV29-1 and TRBJ2-1; a possible D gene is TRBD1 (5 bases). Germline V gene sequence: CDR1 SQVTM, CDR2 ANQGSEA. V was trimmed by 6 bases and J by 2 bases, leaving 20 bases between them. The CDR3 totals 16 residues. As DNA, the CDR3 is TGCAGCGTCCCCCCAGGGCAGTACGACCCCTACAATGAGCAGTTCTTC. Residues: CSVPPGQYDPYNEQFF.

The chain links TRBV5-6 to TRBJ2-1; 7 positions match TRBD2. With 4 bases clipped from V and 5 bases from J, the junction kept 12 bases outside the gene matches. The CDR3 runs to 16 residues. Germline CDR1 SGHDT, CDR2 YYEEEE. CDR3 region: CASSVTTRLADNEQFF. CDR3 in DNA: TGTGCCAGCAGCGTAACAACCCGCCTAGCGGACAATGAGCAGTTCTTC.